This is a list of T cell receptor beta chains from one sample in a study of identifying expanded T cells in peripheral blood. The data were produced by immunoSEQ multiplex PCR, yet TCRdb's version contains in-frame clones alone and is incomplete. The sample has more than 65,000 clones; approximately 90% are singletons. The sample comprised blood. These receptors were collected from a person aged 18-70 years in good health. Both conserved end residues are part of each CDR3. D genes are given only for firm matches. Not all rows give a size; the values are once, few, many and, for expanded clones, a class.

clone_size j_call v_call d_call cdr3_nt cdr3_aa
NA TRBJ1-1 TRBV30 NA TGTGCCTGTGGGAGATCTGGAGGGGGAGCTTTCTTT CACGRSGGGAFF
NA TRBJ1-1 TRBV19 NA TGTGCCAGTAGTCTCGGGACTGAAGCTTTCTTT CASSLGTEAFF
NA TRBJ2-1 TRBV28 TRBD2 TGTGCCAGCAGCCGAGCGGGAGGGGGAAATGAGCAGTTCTTC CASSRAGGGNEQFF
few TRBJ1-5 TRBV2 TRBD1 TGTGCCAGCAGTGGACAGGGCGGTCAGCCCCAGCATTTT CASSGQGGQPQHF
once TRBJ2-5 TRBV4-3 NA TGCGCCAGCAGCTTTATACGCGAAGAGACCCAGTACTTC CASSFIREETQYF
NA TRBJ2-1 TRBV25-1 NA TGTGCCAGCAGTGGGTCGGTAGAGCAGTTCTTC CASSGSVEQFF
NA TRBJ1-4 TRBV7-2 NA TGTGCCAGCACTCGGTCTACTAATGAAAAACTGTTTTTT CASTRSTNEKLFF
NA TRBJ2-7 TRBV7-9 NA TGTGCCAGCAGCTTCGTTGAGAGTACCTACGAGCAGTACTTC CASSFVESTYEQYF
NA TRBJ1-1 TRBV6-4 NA TGTGCCAGCAGTGACAGGCCGGGCACTGAAGCTTTCTTT CASSDRPGTEAFF
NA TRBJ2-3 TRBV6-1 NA TGTGCCAGCAGTGAATTAGGGGAAACGCAGTATTTT CASSELGETQYF
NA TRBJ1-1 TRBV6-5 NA TGTGCCAGCAGTCACCCGAGGACTGAAGCTTTCTTT CASSHPRTEAFF
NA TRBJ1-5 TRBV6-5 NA TGTGCCAGCAGCCGAGGGACGGGACTCAATCAGCCCCAGCATTTT CASSRGTGLNQPQHF
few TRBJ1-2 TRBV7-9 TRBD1 TGTGCCAGCAGCACCGTTACAGGGGCAGGGGGCTACACCTTC CASSTVTGAGGYTF
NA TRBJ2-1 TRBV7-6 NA TGTGCCAGCAGCTTAGCGAGCCCCTTAAGCGGCGGCTCCTACAATGAGCAGTTCTTC CASSLASPLSGGSYNEQFF
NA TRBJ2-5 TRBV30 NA TGTGCCTGGAGTGTATCTGGTACCCAAGAGACCCAGTACTTC CAWSVSGTQETQYF
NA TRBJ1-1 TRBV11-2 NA TGTGCCAGCAGCTTGGTCTTTGAAGCTTTCTTT CASSLVFEAFF
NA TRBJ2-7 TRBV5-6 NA TGTGCCAGCAGCGGGGGAGCCATCGAGCAGTACTTC CASSGGAIEQYF
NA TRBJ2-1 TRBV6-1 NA TGTGCCAGCAGTGAACAGGGTAACAATGAGCAGTTCTTC CASSEQGNNEQFF
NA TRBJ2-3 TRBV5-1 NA TGCGCCAGCAGCTTGGCCGGGGGTCTCACAGATACGCAGTATTTT CASSLAGGLTDTQYF
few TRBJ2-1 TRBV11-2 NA TGTGCCAGCAGCTTAGCGGGAGCCCACAATGAGCAGTTCTTC CASSLAGAHNEQFF
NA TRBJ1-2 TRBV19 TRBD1 TGTGCCAGTAGTACCACAGGGGTAGGGTATGGCTACACCTTC CASSTTGVGYGYTF
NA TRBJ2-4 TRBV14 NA TGTGCCAGCAGCCAAGACGACAGGAGTATTCAGTACTTC CASSQDDRSIQYF
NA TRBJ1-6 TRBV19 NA TGTGCCAGTAGTATAGACCCGAACTCACCCCTCCACTTT CASSIDPNSPLHF
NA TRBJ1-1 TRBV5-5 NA TGTGCCAGCAGCTTGCGAGGGAGGGCAAACACTGAAGCTTTCTTT CASSLRGRANTEAFF
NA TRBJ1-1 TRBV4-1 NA TGCGCCAGCAGCCAAGATCCCTTTGCGGGGGACACTGAAGCTTTCTTT CASSQDPFAGDTEAFF
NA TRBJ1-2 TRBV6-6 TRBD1 TGTGCCAGCAATGGGGTTAATACAGGGGGCTCGGGTGGCTACACCTTC CASNGVNTGGSGGYTF
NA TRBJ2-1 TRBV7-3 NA TGTGCCAGCAGCTTAAATCCCGCCTACAATGAGCAGTTCTTC CASSLNPAYNEQFF
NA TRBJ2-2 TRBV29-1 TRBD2 TGCAGCGGCCTACTAGCGGGAGGGCCGGCGACCGGGGAGCTGTTTTTT CSGLLAGGPATGELFF
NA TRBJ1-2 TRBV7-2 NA TGTGCCAGCAGCCCTACGGGGGAGGCCCTCTATGGCTACACCTTC CASSPTGEALYGYTF
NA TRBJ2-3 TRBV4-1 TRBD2 TGCGCCAGCAGCCGATTCCCGGGACTAGCGGGAGACACAGATACGCAGTATTTT CASSRFPGLAGDTDTQYF
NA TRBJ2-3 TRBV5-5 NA TGTGCCAGCAGCTTGGGGGCGAGCGTGTCGGATACGCAGTATTTT CASSLGASVSDTQYF
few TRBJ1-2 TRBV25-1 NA TGTGCCAGCAGACCTACAGGGTCGGATGGCTACACCTTC CASRPTGSDGYTF
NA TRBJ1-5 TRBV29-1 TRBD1 TGCAGCGCTATCGGACAGGCTAATCAGCCCCAGCATTTT CSAIGQANQPQHF
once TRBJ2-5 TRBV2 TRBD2 TGTGCCAGCAGTGTGCTAGCGGGAAAAGAGACCCAGTACTTC CASSVLAGKETQYF
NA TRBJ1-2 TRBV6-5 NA TGTGCCAGCAGTTCGGGCCTTAACTATGGCTACACCTTC CASSSGLNYGYTF
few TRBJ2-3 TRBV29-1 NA TGCAGCGTTATTCGGGATAGCACAGATACGCAGTATTTT CSVIRDSTDTQYF
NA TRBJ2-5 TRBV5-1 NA TGCGCCAGCAGCGATATAGGGGGGGTACAGACCCAGTACTTC CASSDIGGVQTQYF
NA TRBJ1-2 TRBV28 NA TGTGCCAGCTCCACGCAAATTGGCTACACCTTC CASSTQIGYTF
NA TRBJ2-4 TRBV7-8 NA TGTGCCAGCAGCTTAGGGACATGGAGTAACATTCAGTACTTC CASSLGTWSNIQYF
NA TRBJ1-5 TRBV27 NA TGTGCCAGCAGTTTTCTCGATCAGCCCCAGCATTTT CASSFLDQPQHF
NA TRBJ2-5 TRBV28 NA TGTGCCAGCAGTTTATACGGGGATACTGTAGAGACCCAGTACTTC CASSLYGDTVETQYF
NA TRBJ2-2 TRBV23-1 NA TGCGCCAGCAGTCGTGCAGGCCCTTCCGGGGAGCTGTTTTTT CASSRAGPSGELFF
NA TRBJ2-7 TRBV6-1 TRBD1 TGTGCCAGCAGTGTCGGACAGGGGGCAGAGGAGCAGTACTTC CASSVGQGAEEQYF
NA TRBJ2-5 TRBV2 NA TGTGCCAGCACCCCTAGGCGGGATGGGGAGACCCAGTACTTC CASTPRRDGETQYF
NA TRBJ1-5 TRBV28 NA TGTGCCAGCAGGTGGGGACATGAGGGCAATCAGCCCCAGCATTTT CASRWGHEGNQPQHF
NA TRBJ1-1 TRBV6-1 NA TGTGCCAGCAGTGTGGGAGCGGGGGAAGCTTTCTTT CASSVGAGEAFF
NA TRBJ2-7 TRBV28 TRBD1 TGTGCCAGCAGACGACAGGGGGACCTCAAGCAGTACTTC CASRRQGDLKQYF
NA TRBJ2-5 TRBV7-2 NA TGTGCCAGCAGCTCGACAAGACAAGAGACCCAGTACTTC CASSSTRQETQYF
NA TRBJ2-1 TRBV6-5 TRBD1 TGTGCCAGCAGTTCCTCCGGGACAGGGCCCAATGAGCAGTTCTTC CASSSSGTGPNEQFF
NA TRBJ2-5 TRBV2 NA TGTGCCAGCAGTGGGGACGGACAAGAGACCCAGTACTTC CASSGDGQETQYF
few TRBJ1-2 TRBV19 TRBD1 TGTGCCAGTAGTACCGGGACAGGGTTGCAGGGCTACACCTTC CASSTGTGLQGYTF
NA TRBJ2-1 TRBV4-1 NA TGCGCCAGCAGCCAAGGCCCATTCGATGAGCAGTTCTTC CASSQGPFDEQFF
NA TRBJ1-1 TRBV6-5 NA TGTGCCAGCAGTGAAGGGGATCGCACTGAAGCTTTCTTT CASSEGDRTEAFF
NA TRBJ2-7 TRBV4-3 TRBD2 TGCGCCAGCAGCGAAGGACTAGCGGTCTACGGGCAGTACTTC CASSEGLAVYGQYF
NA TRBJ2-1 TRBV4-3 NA TGCGCCAGCAGCCAAGATTGGGCGGGAGAGCAGTTCTTC CASSQDWAGEQFF
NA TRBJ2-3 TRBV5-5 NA TGTGCCAGCAGCTTAGGGGGTCGAGGGGGTTCAGATACGCAGTATTTT CASSLGGRGGSDTQYF